These 8 T cell receptor beta chains were sequenced from one sample in a study of cytomegalovirus exposure and HLA in healthy donors. It was with 60 Vbeta and 13 Jbeta primers that the PCR ran. Assay: immunoSEQ multiplex PCR; the TCRdb copy retains only in-frame clones and omits some. The table records some 150,000 clones, around 90% of them present only once. Sequencing was done on a sample of PBMCs. These receptors all come from a woman in her 30s in good health and CMV-seronegative.

The CDR3 DNA is TGTGCCAGCAGCTTGACTAGCGCCGGGGAGCTGTTTTTT. Protein: CASSLTSAGELFF. V gene TRBV7-2 combines with J gene TRBJ2-2; 8 bases are shared with TRBD2. V was clipped by 3 bases and J by 6 bases; unmatched bases: 0. CDR1 SGHTA and CDR2 FQGNSA come from the germline V gene. CDR3 length: 13 residues.

The chain uses TRBV7-2 and TRBJ2-1; 9 nucleotides line up with TRBD2. After removal of 5 bases from V and 2 bases from J, the junction contained 4 bases not matched to a gene. CDR1 is SGHTA and CDR2 is FQGNSA in the germline V gene. This CDR3 contains 15 residues. The CDR3 spells CASSGRTSAYNEQFF. The DNA for the CDR3 is TGTGCCAGCAGCGGACGGACTAGCGCCTACAATGAGCAGTTCTTC.

V is TRBV10-3 and J is TRBJ2-5; D perhaps matches TRBD2 (6 bases). The CDR3 is 11 amino acids. V shed 3 bases and J shed 10 bases, with 9 bases lying between them. Germline lookup yields CDR1 ENHRY and CDR2 SYGVKD. CDR3 region: CAISDLGLQYF. The DNA for the CDR3 is TGTGCCATCAGTGACCTGGGACTCCAGTACTTC.

This chain joins TRBV4-1 and TRBJ2-7; TRBD1 aligns across 9 bases. The germline V gene has CDR1 MGHRA and CDR2 YSYEKL. The CDR3 spans 15 residues. Germline trimming cut 4 bases from V and 3 bases from J; bases unmatched to any gene: 7. The CDR3 nucleotides read TGCGCCAGCAGCCCCCTAGACAGGGGGGACTACGAGCAGTACTTC. It codes for CASSPLDRGDYEQYF.

This rearrangement joins TRBV5-6 to TRBJ2-5, with a possible D match to TRBD1 (5 bases). The CDR3 has 15 residues. V shed 4 bases and J shed 5 bases, with 18 bases lying between them. Germline V gene data show CDR1 as SGHDT and CDR2 as YYEEEE. CDR3 region: CASSGQVKGWETQYF. The CDR3 DNA reads as TGTGCCAGCAGCGGGCAGGTCAAGGGGTGGGAGACCCAGTACTTC.

CDR3 in DNA: TGTGCCAGCAGTTTAGGGACATACAGGGGGGATCAGCCCCAGCATTTT. This gives the protein CASSLGTYRGDQPQHF. The chain joins TRBV28 to TRBJ1-5, with 8 nucleotides matching TRBD1. V dropped 2 bases and J dropped 5; count of bases not matched to a gene: 8. This CDR3 is built from 16 residues. The germline CDR1 and CDR2 sequences are MDHEN and SYDVKM. Supplemented by reference TRBV28 and TRBJ1-5, the full variable domain reads DVKVTQSSRYLVKRTGEKVFLECVQDMDHENMFWYRQDPGLGLRLIYFSYDVKMKEKGDIPEGYSVSREKKERFSLILESASTNQTSMYLCASSLGTYRGDQPQHFGDGTRLSIL.

V and J are TRBV4-3 and TRBJ1-2, with D maybe TRBD1 (5 bases). With 1 base removed from V and 5 bases from J, the gap between germline ends came to 17 bases. The length of the CDR3 is 16 residues. Per germline, CDR1 LGHNA and CDR2 YSLEER. The CDR3, as DNA: TGCGCCAGCAGCCAAGGGGGGAGGGGCGACCTTTATGGCTACACCTTC. Protein: CASSQGGRGDLYGYTF.

The chain employs TRBV10-3 and TRBJ2-2, with 8 bases aligning to TRBD1. Germline V gene sequence: CDR1 ENHRY, CDR2 SYGVKD. Losses at the gene ends were 8 bases for V and 4 bases for J; bases not matched to a gene: 6. The CDR3 has 14 residues. CDR3: CAIGGQGGTGELFF. The CDR3 DNA reads as TGTGCCATCGGCGGACAGGGTGGCACCGGGGAGCTGTTTTTT.